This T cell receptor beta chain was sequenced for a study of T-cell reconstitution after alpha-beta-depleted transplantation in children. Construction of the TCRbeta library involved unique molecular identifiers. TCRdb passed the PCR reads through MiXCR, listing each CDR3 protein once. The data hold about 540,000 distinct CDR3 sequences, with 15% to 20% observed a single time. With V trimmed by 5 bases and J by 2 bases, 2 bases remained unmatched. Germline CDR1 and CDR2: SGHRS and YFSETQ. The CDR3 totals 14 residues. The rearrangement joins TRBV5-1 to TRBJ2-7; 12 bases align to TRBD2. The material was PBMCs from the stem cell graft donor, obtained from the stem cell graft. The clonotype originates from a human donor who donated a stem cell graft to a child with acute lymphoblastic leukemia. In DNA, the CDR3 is TGCGCCAGCAGGCGACTAGCGGGGGCCTACGAGCAGTACTTC. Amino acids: CASRRLAGAYEQYF.